Below, 25 T cell receptor beta chains from the same sample are listed, as sequenced in a study of blood T cell repertoires in COVID-19. Here immunoSEQ multiplex PCR was the method, and the copy in TCRdb shows in-frame clones only, minus some. The repertoire consists of a few hundred thousand clones, with 70% to 90% occurring once and the leading ten covering roughly 4%. Material for sequencing was PBMCs or T cells enriched from blood (not recorded which). These receptors were collected from a woman aged 25 to 39 who had recovered from COVID-19.

This sequence joins TRBV7-9 and TRBJ1-4; no reliable D call. This CDR3 region has 16 residues. The germline CDR1 and CDR2 sequences are SEHNR and FQNEAQ (reference sequence). The V and J ends lost 1 base and 0 bases respectively, with 9 bases between them. The CDR3 reads CASSLGRAATNEKLFF. As DNA, the CDR3 is TGTGCCAGCAGCTTAGGGAGGGCTGCAACTAATGAAAAACTGTTTTTT.

The V gene is TRBV4-1, the J gene TRBJ2-5; 7 nucleotides match TRBD2. Germline CDR1 MGHRA, CDR2 YSYEKL. This CDR3 comprises 14 residues. The V segment lost 0 bases and the J segment 7 bases; nucleotides outside the gene matches: 5. The CDR3 bases are TGCGCCAGCAGCCAAGAGGCGGGAGCTGGGACCCAGTACTTC. Its protein is CASSQEAGAGTQYF.

V usage is TRBV24-1 and J usage is TRBJ2-2, with TRBD2 as a possible D gene (6 bases). V lost 7 bases and J 0 bases, leaving 11 bases between the germline ends. The germline gives CDR1 KGHDR, CDR2 SFDVKD. This CDR3 comprises 15 residues. The CDR3 sequence is CATSGRLPNTGELFF. CDR3 nucleotide sequence: TGTGCCACCAGCGGGAGACTTCCGAACACCGGGGAGCTGTTTTTT.

This sequence joins TRBV3-1 (or the pseudogene TRBV3-2) and TRBJ2-7, with D maybe TRBD1 (6 bases). Trimming shortened V by 1 base and J by 4 bases, and 8 bases separated the two germline ends. This CDR3 has 13 amino acids. Germline CDR1 LGHDT, CDR2 YNNKEL (reference sequence). This CDR3 reads CASSQGTAYEQYF. As DNA, the CDR3 is TGTGCCAGCAGCCAAGGGACAGCGTACGAGCAGTACTTC.

The chain combines TRBV5-1 with TRBJ1-2; D is possibly TRBD1 (5 bases). The ends were cut back, 5 bases at V and 4 bases at J, with 18 bases in the middle. CDR3 size: 15 residues. Germline V lookup: CDR1 SGHRS, CDR2 YFSETQ. The CDR3 DNA reads as TGCGCCAGCAGACCGGGCGGCGGGGGGATCTATGGCTACACCTTC. Its translation is CASRPGGGGIYGYTF. The whole variable domain, remainder taken from reference TRBV5-1 and TRBJ1-2, is KAGVTQTPRYLIKTRGQQVTLSCSPISGHRSVSWYQQTPGQGLQFLFEYFSETQRNKGNFPGRFSGRQFSNSRSEMNVSTLELGDSALYLCASRPGGGGIYGYTFGSGTRLTVV.

The V call is TRBV5-1, the J call TRBJ2-1, with 15 positions matching TRBD2. Germline CDR1 is SGHRS and CDR2 is YFSETQ. J gave up 2 bases and V 1 base, and 7 bases lay outside the gene matches. CDR3 length equals 19 residues. The CDR3 sequence: CASSLLGGLAGGPYNEQFF. The CDR3 DNA reads as TGCGCCAGCAGCTTGCTAGGGGGACTAGCGGGGGGCCCCTACAATGAGCAGTTCTTC. Looking up the rest from reference TRBV5-1 and TRBJ2-1 gives the full variable domain: KAGVTQTPRYLIKTRGQQVTLSCSPISGHRSVSWYQQTPGQGLQFLFEYFSETQRNKGNFPGRFSGRQFSNSRSEMNVSTLELGDSALYLCASSLLGGLAGGPYNEQFFGPGTRLTVL.

This chain connects TRBV5-3 to TRBJ2-1; D perhaps matches TRBD1 (6 bases). TRBV5-3 is designated an ORF whose function remains uncertain. V was clipped by 3 bases and J by 0 bases, with 13 bases between them. This CDR3 spans 16 amino acids. This CDR3 reads CARSSRTASSYNEQFF. The CDR3 nucleotides are TGTGCCAGAAGCTCAAGGACAGCGAGCTCCTACAATGAGCAGTTCTTC.

This clone was counted a single time. The chain joins TRBV10-3 to TRBJ1-1; D gene ambiguous. Trimming removed 8 bases at V and 1 base at J, with 14 bases between. Germline V gives CDR1 ENHRY, CDR2 SYGVKD. CDR3 length equals 14 residues. CDR3: CAIGMRARNTEAFF. For the CDR3, the DNA is TGTGCCATCGGGATGAGGGCGCGGAACACTGAAGCTTTCTTT.

The V call is TRBV9, the J call TRBJ2-3, with D perhaps TRBD2 (7 bases). CDR3 size: 15 residues. The V gene's germline CDR1 is SGDLS and CDR2 YYNGEE. V lost 4 bases and J lost 4, with 16 bases in between. The CDR3 coding sequence is TGTGCCAGCAGCACCTACGGGGGGCTCGCAGATACGCAGTATTTT. It specifies CASSTYGGLADTQYF.

V usage is TRBV2 and J usage is TRBJ1-4, with 9 bases fitting TRBD1. Germline CDR1 and CDR2: SNHLY and FYNNEI. The CDR3 has 14 amino acids. V was pared by 6 bases and J by 8 bases, with 7 bases of the junction left unmatched. CDR3 sequence: CASRLGQGLEKLFF. The CDR3 DNA reads TGTGCCAGCAGATTGGGACAGGGACTCGAAAAACTGTTTTTT.

V gene TRBV6-2 or TRBV6-3 combines with J gene TRBJ2-1; 11 bases line up with TRBD2. The CDR3 sequence is 16 residues long. Germline trimming cut 0 bases from V and 5 bases from J; bases unmatched to any gene: 3. The germline V gene encodes CDR1 MNHEY and CDR2 SVGEGT. The CDR3 DNA is TGTGCCAGCAGTTACTCCTTTAGCGGGGGGGACAATGAGCAGTTCTTC. This translates into CASSYSFSGGDNEQFF.

The genes are TRBV7-2 and TRBJ2-3; D perhaps matches TRBD2 (6 bases). The germline V gene has CDR1 SGHTA and CDR2 FQGNSA. This CDR3 has 16 residues. Trimming left V 1 base short and J 6 bases short, with 17 bases between. DNA of the CDR3: TGTGCCAGCAGCTTAGAGGTAGCGGTGGAAGGGGATACGCAGTATTTT. Translation: CASSLEVAVEGDTQYF.

V usage is TRBV5-1 and J usage is TRBJ2-7; 9 bases fit TRBD2. Germline CDR1 SGHRS, CDR2 YFSETQ. This CDR3 is built from 18 residues. V gave up 0 bases and J gave up 2 bases; unmatched junction bases: 12. CDR3 amino acids: CASSLASWGLAGAYEQYF. As DNA, the CDR3 is TGCGCCAGCAGCTTGGCCAGCTGGGGTTTAGCGGGAGCCTACGAGCAGTACTTC.

Only one count was recorded for this clone. The J gene is TRBJ1-5, the V gene TRBV3-1 (or the pseudogene TRBV3-2), with D uncertain. The CDR3 has 12 amino acids. CDR1 is LGHDT, CDR2 YNNKEL, per germline (reference sequence). V was cut by 2 bases and J by 4 bases, with 3 bases left in between. The DNA for the CDR3 is TGTGCCAGCAGCCAAACAAATCAGCCCCAGCATTTT. This sequence encodes CASSQTNQPQHF.

This chain connects TRBV7-8 to TRBJ2-1; 11 nucleotides agree with TRBD2. Per the germline V gene, CDR1 is SGHVS and CDR2 is FQNEAQ. This CDR3 has 16 amino acids. Losses at the gene ends were 3 bases for V and 7 bases for J; bases not matched to a gene: 8. CDR3: CASSFRDSGRGNEQFF. The CDR3 coding sequence is TGTGCCAGCAGCTTCCGAGATAGCGGGAGGGGGAATGAGCAGTTCTTC.

V is TRBV11-2 and J is TRBJ1-1, with TRBD1 as a possible D gene (5 bases). This CDR3 is 12 amino acids long. Trimming removed 1 base at V and 10 bases at J, with 10 bases between. Per the germline V gene, CDR1 is SGHAT and CDR2 is FQNNGV. CDR3 residues: CASSLGVGGAFF. For the CDR3, the DNA is TGTGCCAGCAGCTTAGGGGTGGGGGGAGCTTTCTTT.

This chain uses TRBV6-5 with TRBJ1-1; maybe TRBD1 (6 bases). V was shortened by 7 bases and J by 5 bases, with 17 bases between the two germline ends. Germline-derived CDR1 and CDR2 are MNHEY and SVGAGI. This CDR3 comprises 14 residues. The CDR3 sequence is CASKTDGGFTEAFF. CDR3 nucleotides: TGTGCCAGCAAGACCGATGGGGGCTTTACTGAAGCTTTCTTT.

The J gene is TRBJ2-7, the V gene TRBV7-2; TRBD2 aligns across 10 bases. The V and J ends lost 6 bases and 2 bases, in that order; junction bases with no gene match: 7. Germline V gene data show CDR1 as SGHTA and CDR2 as FQGNSA. This CDR3 is 15 amino acids long. The CDR3 loop reads CASSPLAGGPYEQYF. The DNA of the CDR3 is TGTGCCAGCAGTCCCTTAGCGGGGGGCCCCTACGAGCAGTACTTC.

The V gene is TRBV25-1, the J gene TRBJ1-3; TRBD1 matches at 8 bases. Germline-derived CDR1 and CDR2 are MGHDK and SYGVNS. Unmatched junction bases numbered 6, after V lost 4 bases and J lost 4 bases. This CDR3 spans 15 amino acids. The CDR3 region is CASSGDRGAGNTIYF. CDR3 coding DNA: TGTGCCAGCAGTGGTGACAGGGGAGCGGGAAACACCATATATTTT.

In regard to this clone: Other DNA sequences from this sample encode an identical CDR3 as well. The J gene is TRBJ1-1, the V gene TRBV30; D possibly corresponds to TRBD1 (5 bases). The V gene's germline CDR1 is GTSNPN and CDR2 SVGIG (reference sequence). This CDR3 contains 13 residues. Trimming left V 0 bases short and J 1 base short, with 6 bases between. The CDR3 DNA sequence: TGTGCCTGGAGTGTAAGGGGGAACACTGAAGCTTTCTTT. Translation: CAWSVRGNTEAFF.

This chain joins TRBV18 and TRBJ1-5; D is undetermined. This CDR3 comprises 14 residues. Deletions cut 6 bases from V and 5 bases from J, with 14 bases between. Germline V gene sequence: CDR1 KGHSH, CDR2 LQKENI. CDR3 sequence reads: CASSLEGSDQPQHF. For the CDR3, the DNA is TGTGCCAGCTCCCTGGAGGGTTCTGATCAGCCCCAGCATTTT.

The genes are TRBV25-1 and TRBJ2-1, with 7 bases lining up with TRBD1. CDR3 length: 17 residues. The V gene end was trimmed by 8 bases and the J gene end by 5 bases; junction bases not matched to a gene: 18. Germline V CDR1 and CDR2: MGHDK, SYGVNS. CDR3 in amino acids: CASVPVPRQGGDNEQFF. The CDR3 region has the DNA TGTGCCAGCGTCCCCGTCCCCCGACAGGGTGGTGACAATGAGCAGTTCTTC.

The rearrangement uses TRBV15 and TRBJ2-1; tentative D call: TRBD2 (5 bases). The CDR3 consists of 16 residues. Germline V gene lookup returns CDR1 LNHNV and CDR2 YYDKDF (reference sequence). The V end lost 2 bases, the J end lost 5 bases, and 16 bases lay between the germline ends. The CDR3 here is CATSRRGLAPNNEQFF. In DNA form, the CDR3 reads TGTGCCACCAGCAGAAGAGGACTCGCCCCAAACAATGAGCAGTTCTTC.

This clone appeared once. The chain combines TRBV28 with TRBJ1-2; tentatively, D is TRBD1 (6 bases). Germline CDR1 reads MDHEN; CDR2 reads SYDVKM. The V gene lost 5 bases and the J gene lost 4 bases, with 20 bases spanning the gap. This CDR3 region has 16 residues. CDR3 loop: CASSPRLGDKGYGYTF. The CDR3 nucleotides read TGTGCCAGCAGTCCACGTCTGGGGGACAAAGGCTATGGCTACACCTTC.

The chain combines TRBV19 with TRBJ1-5; 8 bases match TRBD1. This CDR3 comprises 17 residues. The V segment lost 5 bases and the J segment 2 bases; nucleotides outside the gene matches: 11. From germline, CDR1 is LNHDA and CDR2 SQIVND (reference sequence). The CDR3 region is CASSFLGQGGGNQPQHF. Here the CDR3 DNA reads TGTGCCAGTAGTTTTCTCGGACAGGGCGGCGGCAATCAGCCCCAGCATTTT.